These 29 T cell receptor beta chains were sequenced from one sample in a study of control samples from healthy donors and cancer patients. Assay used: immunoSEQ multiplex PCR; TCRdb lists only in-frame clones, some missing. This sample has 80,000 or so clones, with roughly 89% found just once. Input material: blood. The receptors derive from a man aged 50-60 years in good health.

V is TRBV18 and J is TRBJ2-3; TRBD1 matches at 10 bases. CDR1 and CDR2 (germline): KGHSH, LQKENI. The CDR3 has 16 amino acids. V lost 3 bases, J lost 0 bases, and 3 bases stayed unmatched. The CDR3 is CASSPRGQGSTDTQYF. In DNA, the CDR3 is TGTGCCAGCTCACCGCGGGGACAGGGGAGCACAGATACGCAGTATTTT. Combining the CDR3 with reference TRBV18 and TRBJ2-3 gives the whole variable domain NAGVMQNPRHLVRRRGQEARLRCSPMKGHSHVYWYRQLPEEGLKFMVYLQKENIIDESGMPKERFSAEFPKEGPSILRIQQVVRGDSAAYFCASSPRGQGSTDTQYFGPGTRLTVL.

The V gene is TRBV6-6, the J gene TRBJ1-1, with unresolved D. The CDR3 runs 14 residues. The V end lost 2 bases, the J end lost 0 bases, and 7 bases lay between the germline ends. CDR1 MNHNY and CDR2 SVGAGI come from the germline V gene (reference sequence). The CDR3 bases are TGTGCCAGCAGTTACCTAGGGTTGAACACTGAAGCTTTCTTT. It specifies CASSYLGLNTEAFF.

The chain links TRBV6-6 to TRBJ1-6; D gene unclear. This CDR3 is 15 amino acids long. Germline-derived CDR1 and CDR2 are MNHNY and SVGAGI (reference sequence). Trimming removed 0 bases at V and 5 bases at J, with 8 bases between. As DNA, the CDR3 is TGTGCCAGCAGTTACTCCCCAGGTCATAATTCACCCCTCCACTTT. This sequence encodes CASSYSPGHNSPLHF.

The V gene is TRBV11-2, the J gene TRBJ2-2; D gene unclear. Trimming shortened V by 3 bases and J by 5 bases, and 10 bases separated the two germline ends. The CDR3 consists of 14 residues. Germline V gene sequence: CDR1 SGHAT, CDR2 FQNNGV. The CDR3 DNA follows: TGTGCCAGCAGCTTGGGCCCCAGGACCGGGGAGCTGTTTTTT. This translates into CASSLGPRTGELFF.

The CDR3 region has the DNA TGTGCCAGCAGTTTGGGTAGGAGATTTGAGCAGTTCTTC. Residues: CASSLGRRFEQFF. This rearrangement joins TRBV12-3 or TRBV12-4 to TRBJ2-1; D not resolved. The CDR3 contains 13 residues. Trimming left V 3 bases short and J 9 bases short, with 12 bases between.

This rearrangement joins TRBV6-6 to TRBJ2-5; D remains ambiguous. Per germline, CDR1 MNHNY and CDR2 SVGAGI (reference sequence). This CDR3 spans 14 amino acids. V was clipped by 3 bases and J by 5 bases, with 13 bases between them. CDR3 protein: CASSYGREAETQYF. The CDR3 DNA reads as TGTGCCAGCAGTTATGGTAGAGAAGCGGAGACCCAGTACTTC.

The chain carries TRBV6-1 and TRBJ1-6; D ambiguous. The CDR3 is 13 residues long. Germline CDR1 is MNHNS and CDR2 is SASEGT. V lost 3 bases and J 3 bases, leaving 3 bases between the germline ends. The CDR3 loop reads CASSDSYNSPLHF. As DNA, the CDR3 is TGTGCCAGCAGTGACAGCTATAATTCACCCCTCCACTTT.

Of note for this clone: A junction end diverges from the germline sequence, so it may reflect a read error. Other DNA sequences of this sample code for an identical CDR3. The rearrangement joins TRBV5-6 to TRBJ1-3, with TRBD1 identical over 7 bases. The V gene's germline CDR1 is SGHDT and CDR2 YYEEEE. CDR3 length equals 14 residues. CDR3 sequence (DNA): TGCGCCAGCAGTGGGAGGGGGCCCGGAAACACCATATATTTT. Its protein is CASSGRGPGNTIYF.

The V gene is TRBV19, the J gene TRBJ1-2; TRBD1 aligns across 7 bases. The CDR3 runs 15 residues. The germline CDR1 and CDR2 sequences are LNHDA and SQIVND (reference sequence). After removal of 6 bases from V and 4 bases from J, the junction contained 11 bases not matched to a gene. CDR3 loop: CASRTGPSDTYGYTF. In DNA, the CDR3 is TGTGCCAGTAGGACAGGGCCCAGCGACACCTATGGCTACACCTTC.

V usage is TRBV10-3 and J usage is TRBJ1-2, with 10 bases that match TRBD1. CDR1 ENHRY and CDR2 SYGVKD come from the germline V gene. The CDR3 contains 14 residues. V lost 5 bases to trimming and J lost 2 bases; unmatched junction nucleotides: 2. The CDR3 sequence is CAISRGQGNYGYTF. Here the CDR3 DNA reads TGTGCCATCAGTAGGGGACAGGGGAACTATGGCTACACCTTC.

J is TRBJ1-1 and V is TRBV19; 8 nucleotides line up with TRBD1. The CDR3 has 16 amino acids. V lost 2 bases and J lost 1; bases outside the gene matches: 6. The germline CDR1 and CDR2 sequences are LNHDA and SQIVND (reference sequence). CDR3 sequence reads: CASSIQAGTGNTEAFF. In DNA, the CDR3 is TGTGCCAGTAGTATACAGGCCGGGACAGGGAACACTGAAGCTTTCTTT.

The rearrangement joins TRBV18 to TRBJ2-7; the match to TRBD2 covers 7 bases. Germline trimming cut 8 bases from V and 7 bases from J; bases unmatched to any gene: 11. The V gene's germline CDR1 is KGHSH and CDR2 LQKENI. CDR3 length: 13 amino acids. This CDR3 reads CASLRVYGGEQYF. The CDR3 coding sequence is TGTGCCAGCCTCCGGGTCTACGGGGGGGAGCAGTACTTC.

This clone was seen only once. The CDR3 sequence is CASSFWRGEETQYF. The CDR3 DNA is TGTGCCAGCAGCTTCTGGCGGGGGGAAGAGACCCAGTACTTC. The chain is built from TRBV11-2 and TRBJ2-5, with TRBD2 identical over 8 bases. The germline V gene encodes CDR1 SGHAT and CDR2 FQNNGV. CDR3 size: 14 residues. V was clipped by 3 bases and J by 3 bases; unmatched bases: 3.

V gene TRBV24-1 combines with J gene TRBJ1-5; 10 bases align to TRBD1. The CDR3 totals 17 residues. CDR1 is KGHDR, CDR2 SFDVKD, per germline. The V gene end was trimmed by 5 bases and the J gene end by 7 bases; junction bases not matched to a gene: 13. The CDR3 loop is CATSARGVTGGRQPQHF. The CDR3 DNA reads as TGTGCCACCAGTGCCCGGGGGGTGACAGGGGGCAGACAGCCCCAGCATTTT.

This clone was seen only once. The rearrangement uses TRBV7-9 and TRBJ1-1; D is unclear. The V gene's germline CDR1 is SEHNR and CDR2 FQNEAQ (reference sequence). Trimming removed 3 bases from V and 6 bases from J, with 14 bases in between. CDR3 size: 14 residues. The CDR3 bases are TGTGCCAGCAGCTTTACCCCCGGGTTCCCTGAAGCTTTCTTT. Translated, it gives CASSFTPGFPEAFF.

CDR3 residues: CASSRDRDTEAFF. CDR3 sequence (DNA): TGTGCCAGCAGCAGAGACAGGGACACTGAAGCTTTCTTT. The chain links TRBV6-2 or TRBV6-3 to TRBJ1-1, with TRBD1 identical over 7 bases. After removal of 6 bases from V and 3 bases from J, the junction contained 4 bases not matched to a gene. This CDR3 is 13 amino acids long. Germline V gene sequence: CDR1 MNHEY, CDR2 SVGEGT.

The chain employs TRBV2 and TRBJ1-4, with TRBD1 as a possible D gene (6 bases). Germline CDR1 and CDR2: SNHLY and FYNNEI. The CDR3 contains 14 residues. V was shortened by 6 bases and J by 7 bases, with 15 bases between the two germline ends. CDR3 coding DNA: TGTGCCAGCAGGGACAGCAATGGAGTTGAAAAACTGTTTTTT. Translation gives CASRDSNGVEKLFF.

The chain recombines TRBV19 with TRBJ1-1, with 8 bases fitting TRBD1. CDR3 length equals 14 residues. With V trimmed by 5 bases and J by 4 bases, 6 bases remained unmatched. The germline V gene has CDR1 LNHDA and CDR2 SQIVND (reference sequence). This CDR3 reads CASSWDRTSTEAFF. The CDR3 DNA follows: TGTGCCAGTAGTTGGGACAGGACCTCCACTGAAGCTTTCTTT.

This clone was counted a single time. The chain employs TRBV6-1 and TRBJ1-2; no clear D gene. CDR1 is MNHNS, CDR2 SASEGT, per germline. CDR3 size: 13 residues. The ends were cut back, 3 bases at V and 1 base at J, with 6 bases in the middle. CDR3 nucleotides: TGTGCCAGCAGTGAGACACTTAACTATGGCTACACCTTC. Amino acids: CASSETLNYGYTF.

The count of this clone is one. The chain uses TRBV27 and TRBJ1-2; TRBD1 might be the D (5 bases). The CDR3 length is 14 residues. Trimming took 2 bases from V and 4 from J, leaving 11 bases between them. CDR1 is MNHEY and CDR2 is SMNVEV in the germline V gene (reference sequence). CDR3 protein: CASSLRQTTYGYTF. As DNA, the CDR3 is TGTGCCAGCAGTTTAAGACAGACTACCTATGGCTACACCTTC.

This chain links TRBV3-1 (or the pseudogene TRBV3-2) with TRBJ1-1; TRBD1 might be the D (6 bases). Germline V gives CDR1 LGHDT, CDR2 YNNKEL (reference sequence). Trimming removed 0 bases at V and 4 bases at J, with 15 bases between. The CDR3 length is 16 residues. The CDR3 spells CASSQELQVRGTEAFF. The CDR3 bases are TGTGCCAGCAGCCAAGAACTACAGGTCAGGGGCACTGAAGCTTTCTTT.

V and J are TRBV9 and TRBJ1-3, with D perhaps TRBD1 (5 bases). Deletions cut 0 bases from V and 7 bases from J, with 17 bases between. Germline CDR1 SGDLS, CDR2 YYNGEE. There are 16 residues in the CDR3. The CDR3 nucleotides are TGTGCCAGCAGCGTAGATGCCAGGGATCCTTTTAACACCATATATTTT. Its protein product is CASSVDARDPFNTIYF.

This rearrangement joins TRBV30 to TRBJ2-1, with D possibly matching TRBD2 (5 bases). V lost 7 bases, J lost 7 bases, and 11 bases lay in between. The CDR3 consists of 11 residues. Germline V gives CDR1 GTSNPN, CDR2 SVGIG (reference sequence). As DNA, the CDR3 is TGTGCCTTCTTTTGGAGGAATGAGCAGTTCTTC. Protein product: CAFFWRNEQFF.

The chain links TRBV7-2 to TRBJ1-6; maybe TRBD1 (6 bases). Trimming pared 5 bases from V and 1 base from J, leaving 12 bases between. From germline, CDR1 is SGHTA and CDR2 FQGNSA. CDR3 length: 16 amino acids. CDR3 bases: TGTGCCAGCAGCCAGTCCCAGGGGTCCTATAATTCACCCCTCCACTTT. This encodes CASSQSQGSYNSPLHF.

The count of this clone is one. The chain's CDR3 is CASSLDRTSGAGQFF. The DNA of the CDR3 is TGTGCCAGCAGCTTAGATCGAACTAGCGGGGCGGGGCAGTTCTTC. The chain recombines TRBV11-2 with TRBJ2-1, with 10 positions matching TRBD2. The CDR3 extends over 15 amino acids. With V trimmed by 0 bases and J by 12 bases, 8 bases remained unmatched. Germline V gene data show CDR1 as SGHAT and CDR2 as FQNNGV.

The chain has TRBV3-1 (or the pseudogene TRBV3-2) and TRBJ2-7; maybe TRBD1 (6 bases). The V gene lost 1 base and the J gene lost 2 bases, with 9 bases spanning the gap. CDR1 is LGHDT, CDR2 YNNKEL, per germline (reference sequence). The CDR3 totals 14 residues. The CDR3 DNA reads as TGTGCCAGCAGCCAAGGAGGGGGTGCCTACGAGCAGTACTTC. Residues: CASSQGGGAYEQYF.

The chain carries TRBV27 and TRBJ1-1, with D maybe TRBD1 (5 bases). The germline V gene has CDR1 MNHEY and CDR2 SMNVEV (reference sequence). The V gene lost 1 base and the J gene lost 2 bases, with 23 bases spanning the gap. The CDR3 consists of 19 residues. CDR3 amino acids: CASSLYFPHWQGGNTEAFF. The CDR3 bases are TGTGCCAGCAGTTTATATTTCCCCCATTGGCAGGGCGGCAACACTGAAGCTTTCTTT.

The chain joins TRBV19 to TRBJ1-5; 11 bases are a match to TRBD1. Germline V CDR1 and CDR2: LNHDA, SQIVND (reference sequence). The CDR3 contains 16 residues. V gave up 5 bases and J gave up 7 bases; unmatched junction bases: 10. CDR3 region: CASSHRDRGSGQPQHF. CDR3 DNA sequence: TGTGCCAGTAGTCACCGGGACAGGGGGTCTGGACAGCCCCAGCATTTT. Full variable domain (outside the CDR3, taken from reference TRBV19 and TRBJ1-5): DGGITQSPKYLFRKEGQNVTLSCEQNLNHDAMYWYRQDPGQGLRLIYYSQIVNDFQKGDIAEGYSVSREKKESFPLTVTSAQKNPTAFYLCASSHRDRGSGQPQHFGDGTRLSIL.

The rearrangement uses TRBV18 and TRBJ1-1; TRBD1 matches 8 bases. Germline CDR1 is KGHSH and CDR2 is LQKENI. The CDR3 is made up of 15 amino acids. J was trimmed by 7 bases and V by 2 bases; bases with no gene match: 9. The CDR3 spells CASSPVGQGIVEAFF. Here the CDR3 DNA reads TGTGCCAGCTCACCAGTTGGACAGGGTATCGTTGAAGCTTTCTTT. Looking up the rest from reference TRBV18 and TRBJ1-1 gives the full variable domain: NAGVMQNPRHLVRRRGQEARLRCSPMKGHSHVYWYRQLPEEGLKFMVYLQKENIIDESGMPKERFSAEFPKEGPSILRIQQVVRGDSAAYFCASSPVGQGIVEAFFGQGTRLTVV.